The 21 T cell receptor beta chains reported below all come from one sample, sequenced in a study of blood T cell repertoires in COVID-19. Profiled with immunoSEQ multiplex PCR; TCRdb holds only in-frame clones, not every one. The sample lists a few hundred thousand clones, over 70% occurring once. Sequenced material: peripheral blood. These receptors were collected from a woman aged 50 to 65 with acute or convalescent COVID-19.

This chain links TRBV7-2 with TRBJ1-5; the D is unclear. The CDR3 is 15 residues long. The V end lost 2 bases, the J end lost 9 bases, and 17 bases lay between the germline ends. Germline V gene data show CDR1 as SGHTA and CDR2 as FQGNSA. The CDR3 bases are TGTGCCAGCAGCTTAAAACAGCTCGGTGTTGCGCCCCAGCATTTT. Protein: CASSLKQLGVAPQHF.

This chain joins TRBV5-1 and TRBJ1-2, with TRBD1 matching 7 bases. Per the germline V gene, CDR1 is SGHRS and CDR2 is YFSETQ. V dropped 4 bases and J dropped 2; count of bases not matched to a gene: 5. There are 14 residues in the CDR3. The CDR3 DNA follows: TGCGCCAGCAGCATGGCGACAGGGAACTATGGCTACACCTTC. Protein product: CASSMATGNYGYTF. Supplemented by reference TRBV5-1 and TRBJ1-2, the full variable domain reads KAGVTQTPRYLIKTRGQQVTLSCSPISGHRSVSWYQQTPGQGLQFLFEYFSETQRNKGNFPGRFSGRQFSNSRSEMNVSTLELGDSALYLCASSMATGNYGYTFGSGTRLTVV.

V and J are TRBV4-1 and TRBJ1-3; maybe TRBD1 (6 bases). In germline, CDR1 is MGHRA, CDR2 YSYEKL. This CDR3 is 15 amino acids long. Deletions cut 1 base from V and 5 bases from J, with 12 bases between. The CDR3 sequence: CASSQARGLRNTIYF. DNA of the CDR3: TGCGCCAGCAGCCAAGCCAGGGGTTTGCGAAACACCATATATTTT.

The chain has TRBV9 and TRBJ1-2, with 9 bases fitting TRBD1. With V trimmed by 3 bases and J by 4 bases, 10 bases remained unmatched. The CDR3 runs 16 residues. Per the germline V gene, CDR1 is SGDLS and CDR2 is YYNGEE. DNA of the CDR3: TGTGCCAGCAGCGATCCCGGGACAGGGAAGAGCTATGGCTACACCTTC. This translates into CASSDPGTGKSYGYTF.

The rearrangement links TRBV6-2 or TRBV6-3 to TRBJ1-1; no clear D gene. V lost 2 bases, J lost 2 bases, and 6 bases lay in between. Germline V gene sequence: CDR1 MNHEY, CDR2 SVGEGT. This CDR3 comprises 13 residues. The CDR3 sequence is CASSYLTNTEAFF. The CDR3 DNA reads TGTGCCAGCAGTTACCTGACAAACACTGAAGCTTTCTTT.

The CDR3 sequence is CASSPPPAAGANVLTF. As DNA, the CDR3 is TGTGCCAGCTCACCACCACCAGCGGCTGGGGCCAACGTCCTGACTTTC. The chain employs TRBV18 and TRBJ2-6; possibly TRBD2 for D (5 bases). The CDR3 extends over 16 amino acids. Trimming stripped 0 bases from V and 2 bases from J, with 8 bases between. Germline CDR1 is KGHSH and CDR2 is LQKENI. The full variable domain, its missing parts supplied by reference TRBV18 and TRBJ2-6, is NAGVMQNPRHLVRRRGQEARLRCSPMKGHSHVYWYRQLPEEGLKFMVYLQKENIIDESGMPKERFSAEFPKEGPSILRIQQVVRGDSAAYFCASSPPPAAGANVLTFGAGSRLTVL.

The chain uses TRBV5-6 and TRBJ2-3; TRBD1 might be the D (6 bases). V lost 1 base, J lost 3 bases, and 12 bases lay in between. The length of the CDR3 is 15 residues. Germline CDR1 and CDR2: SGHDT and YYEEEE. CDR3 loop: CASSLLKGVTDTQYF. The CDR3, as DNA: TGTGCCAGCAGCTTGTTAAAGGGGGTAACAGATACGCAGTATTTT. The full variable domain, completed using reference TRBV5-6 and TRBJ2-3, is DAGVTQSPTHLIKTRGQQVTLRCSPKSGHDTVSWYQQALGQGPQFIFQYYEEEERQRGNFPDRFSGHQFPNYSSELNVNALLLGDSALYLCASSLLKGVTDTQYFGPGTRLTVL.

The chain carries TRBV9 and TRBJ2-3; possibly TRBD2 for D (6 bases). V was cut by 3 bases and J by 1 base, with 12 bases left in between. The CDR3 extends over 15 amino acids. CDR1 and CDR2 from the germline V gene are SGDLS and YYNGEE. The CDR3 loop reads CASSALGGGTDTQYF. The CDR3 bases are TGTGCCAGCAGCGCACTGGGGGGTGGCACAGATACGCAGTATTTT.

The rearrangement links TRBV7-9 to TRBJ1-2; D is ambiguous. This CDR3 is 13 amino acids long. CDR1 and CDR2 from the germline V gene are SEHNR and FQNEAQ (reference sequence). Trimming took off 0 bases at V and 8 bases at J, with 10 bases between the two ends. In nucleotides, the CDR3 is TGTGCCAGCAGCTTAGCGGAGGGCCGAGGCTACACCTTC. Amino acid sequence: CASSLAEGRGYTF.

V and J are TRBV10-1 and TRBJ2-3; D remains unclear. Germline values: CDR1 WNHNN, CDR2 SYGVQD (reference sequence). The CDR3 spans 15 residues. The V end was cut by 2 bases, the J end by 1 base, with 10 bases between. The CDR3 coding sequence is TGCGCCAGCAGTGAGCCCTCCCCAGGCACAGATACGCAGTATTTT. This gives the protein CASSEPSPGTDTQYF.

This clone has just one count. The chain combines TRBV6-5 with TRBJ1-5; D not resolved. The CDR3 covers 13 residues. Between the trimmed V and J ends, which lost 8 bases and 7 bases, there was a span of 15 bases. CDR1 MNHEY and CDR2 SVGAGI come from the germline V gene. As DNA, the CDR3 is TGTGCCAGCTCCGAGGTAAAGGAGCAGCCCCAGCATTTT. As protein: CASSEVKEQPQHF.

The chain joins TRBV6-2 or TRBV6-3 to TRBJ2-7; TRBD2 aligns across 12 bases. Germline lookup yields CDR1 MNHEY and CDR2 SVGEGT. V was pared by 5 bases and J by 2 bases, with 4 bases of the junction left unmatched. This CDR3 comprises 15 residues. The CDR3 DNA reads TGTGCCAGCAGTCGGGGACTAGCGGGTGCCTACGAGCAGTACTTC. Amino acids: CASSRGLAGAYEQYF.

V gene TRBV6-6 combines with J gene TRBJ2-3, with 9 positions matching TRBD1. CDR1 and CDR2 (germline): MNHNY, SVGAGI (reference sequence). The V gene end was trimmed by 6 bases and the J gene end by 5 bases; junction bases not matched to a gene: 6. CDR3 length: 14 amino acids. The CDR3 protein is CASSGQGYLDTQYF. CDR3 nucleotide sequence: TGTGCCAGCAGCGGACAGGGGTACCTAGATACGCAGTATTTT.

The chain joins TRBV6-6 to TRBJ2-6; the D is unclear. The CDR3 has 14 amino acids. V was pared by 4 bases and J by 2 bases, with 6 bases between. The V gene's germline CDR1 is MNHNY and CDR2 SVGAGI (reference sequence). The CDR3: CASSSRTGANVLTF. Here the CDR3 DNA reads TGTGCCAGCAGTTCCCGTACTGGGGCCAACGTCCTGACTTTC.

The chain carries TRBV5-4 and TRBJ1-2; unclear D gene. CDR1 and CDR2 (germline): SGHNT, YYREEE (reference sequence). CDR3 length equals 14 residues. V was clipped by 3 bases and J by 4 bases, with 13 bases between them. For the CDR3, the DNA is TGTGCCAGCAGCTCACCAGGAGGCGGCTATGGCTACACCTTC. Residues: CASSSPGGGYGYTF.

The chain links TRBV5-1 to TRBJ1-4; 7 bases agree with TRBD1. CDR3 length: 15 amino acids. Germline values: CDR1 SGHRS, CDR2 YFSETQ. J gave up 11 bases and V 0 bases, and 10 bases lay outside the gene matches. CDR3 coding DNA: TGCGCCAGCAGCTTGGGAGTAGGAGGGGGCGGTAAACTGTTTTTT. Translation: CASSLGVGGGGKLFF.

The chain uses TRBV5-1 and TRBJ2-3; tentatively, D is TRBD1 (6 bases). This CDR3 contains 15 residues. Per germline, CDR1 SGHRS and CDR2 YFSETQ. With 3 bases removed from V and 4 bases from J, the gap between germline ends came to 15 bases. The CDR3 is CASSSGRGGSDTQYF. The DNA of the CDR3 is TGCGCCAGCAGCTCAGGCAGGGGCGGGTCAGATACGCAGTATTTT.

This chain uses TRBV6-2 or TRBV6-3 with TRBJ2-7; TRBD2 matches at 7 bases. This CDR3 region has 15 residues. Germline values: CDR1 MNHEY, CDR2 SVGEGT. The J segment lost 2 bases and the V segment lost 5 bases, leaving 9 bases of the junction unmatched. The DNA of the CDR3 is TGTGCCAGCAGTGGACCCGGGACTATGACCTACGAGCAGTACTTC. Its protein is CASSGPGTMTYEQYF.

V gene TRBV9 combines with J gene TRBJ1-3; D uncertain. V shed 3 bases and J shed 4 bases, with 8 bases lying between them. CDR3 length equals 13 residues. Per germline, CDR1 SGDLS and CDR2 YYNGEE. CDR3 DNA sequence: TGTGCCAGCAGCGGGAGCAGCGGAAACACCATATATTTT. Protein product: CASSGSSGNTIYF.

The chain has TRBV11-2 and TRBJ2-2; possibly TRBD1 for D (7 bases). V gave up 5 bases and J gave up 0 bases, with 10 bases separating them. Germline assignment: CDR1 SGHAT and CDR2 FQNNGV. The CDR3 length is 15 residues. This CDR3 reads CASSAGQTNTGELFF. Here the CDR3 DNA reads TGTGCCAGCAGCGCGGGACAGACGAACACCGGGGAGCTGTTTTTT.

The chain carries TRBV7-9 and TRBJ1-1; no clear D gene. Trimming stripped 3 bases from V and 3 bases from J, with 8 bases between. In germline, CDR1 is SEHNR, CDR2 FQNEAQ (reference sequence). The CDR3 consists of 13 residues. CDR3: CASSFGGYTEAFF. Written as DNA, the CDR3 is TGTGCCAGCAGCTTTGGAGGCTACACTGAAGCTTTCTTT.